This record concerns one T cell receptor (beta chain) sequence. Its antigen is currently not known. No base quality information exists; no much larger clone differs at one position. The data are from a study of sequential checkpoint blockade in melanoma (dated by TCRdb to between 2019 and 2020). Study-wide context: In a 1:1 randomization, patients received either first-line nivolumab then ipilimumab (arm A) or ipilimumab then nivolumab (arm B). Maintenance nivolumab came after each of the two trial sequences. Study-level results and caveats: Validation of the response-prediction model combining TCR metrics and mutation burden is needed in larger, independent patient cohorts.

The CDR3 covers 14 residues, taking in both the cysteine and the phenylalanine. Of the read, only the CDR3 DNA is kept; its 42 bases are in frame from base 1. V is clipped by 2 bases and J by 0 bases, and the sequence between their germline boundaries is 8 bases long. The germline V gene sets CDR1 to SGHVS and CDR2 to FNYEAQ. TCRbeta CDR3 regions were immunosequenced from genomic DNA with the immunoSEQ Assay. Before high-throughput sequencing, the genomic DNA was amplified using bias-controlled multiplex PCR. As for the authors' bioinformatics: To quantify the absolute abundance of each unique TCRbeta CDR3 region, the sequences were collapsed and filtered. Clonality, defined as 1 minus Pielou's evenness, was calculated using only productive rearrangements. A previously published method was used to identify clones whose frequencies were significantly greater in on-treatment samples than in baseline samples. Not all clones reach the TCRdb copy of this immuneACCESS table, which keeps in-frame sequences only. Checked studies attribute under half of the gap to unresolved V genes and leave the rest unexplained. V, J and clone size are taken as reported in that table, and D and trimming were inferred from the DNA itself. Recorded for this sample are approximately 40,000 clones; 86% of them occurred a single time. The ten largest make up around 12% of the sample.

The treatment or condition label corresponds to: randomized to nivolumab then ipilimumab (arm A) or the reverse (arm B). None of the trial patients had been given prior DNA-damaging chemotherapy. Thawed PBMCs were sorted on a FACS Aria II flow cytometer to isolate live CD3+CD8+ cells negative for CD19 and CD56. Samples were obtained from patients with melanoma enrolled in CheckMate 064, a randomized, open-label phase II trial of sequential checkpoint blockade. Peripheral blood mononuclear cells were collected by leukapheresis, purified with Ficoll-Paque, and frozen in human serum with roughly 10% DMSO. Right after sorting, the blood CD3+CD8+ cells were verified to be >95% pure, and DNA extraction followed.

This TCR came from a human donor with melanoma. Here the chain combines TRBV7-6 and TRBJ2-7; matching of 5 bases hints at TRBD2 as the D gene. The specimen was CD8+ T cells sorted from blood (inferred from file names), collected from a patient given nivolumab and ipilimumab in sequence. Here the CDR3 is given as CASSLSGSSYEQYF. Here is the DNA: TGTGCCAGCAGCTTATCGGGGAGCTCCTACGAGCAGTACTTC.